The 30 T cell receptor beta chains below all came from one sample that was sequenced in a study of cytomegalovirus exposure and HLA in healthy donors. The PCR made use of 60 Vbeta and 13 Jbeta primers. TCRdb's table, derived via immunoSEQ multiplex PCR, lists solely in-frame clones and lacks some. The sample has 150,000 to 200,000 clones, 68% seen once. The sample taken for sequencing was PBMCs. All receptors come from a woman aged 40 to 49 in good health and CMV-seropositive.

The CDR3: CASSLQGAANEKLFF. The CDR3 bases are TGTGCCAGCAGCCTTCAGGGGGCAGCTAATGAAAAACTGTTTTTT. This chain connects TRBV9 to TRBJ1-4; 8 nucleotides line up with TRBD1. CDR1 SGDLS and CDR2 YYNGEE come from the germline V gene. The CDR3 contains 15 residues. V trimming: 4 bases; J trimming: 3 bases; junction bases outside the gene matches: 5.

J is TRBJ2-3 and V is TRBV9; 11 bases are shared with TRBD2. Unmatched junction bases numbered 4, after V lost 0 bases and J lost 10 bases. This CDR3 contains 14 residues. Germline CDR1 SGDLS, CDR2 YYNGEE. CDR3 protein: CASSVDSGRVAQYF. The CDR3 DNA reads as TGTGCCAGCAGCGTAGATAGCGGGAGGGTGGCGCAGTATTTT.

This chain uses TRBV9 with TRBJ1-3; 9 bases map to TRBD1. The V segment lost 3 bases and the J segment 0 bases; nucleotides outside the gene matches: 4. Germline CDR1 and CDR2: SGDLS and YYNGEE. This CDR3 has 16 amino acids. The CDR3 reads CASSADRGDSGNTIYF. CDR3 DNA sequence: TGTGCCAGCAGCGCCGACAGGGGGGACTCTGGAAACACCATATATTTT.

The chain carries TRBV7-3 and TRBJ2-5; D is possibly TRBD2 (6 bases). V gave up 0 bases and J gave up 1 base, with 12 bases separating them. CDR3 length equals 16 residues. Germline V lookup: CDR1 SGHTA, CDR2 FQGTGA. The CDR3 reads CASSLTGGSGQETQYF. The CDR3 region has the DNA TGTGCCAGCAGCTTAACTGGGGGGTCGGGCCAAGAGACCCAGTACTTC.

This clone was detected a few times. CDR3 bases: TGCAGCGTTGATAGGGGGACGGTCCCTGAAGCTTTCTTT. Translation gives CSVDRGTVPEAFF. The V call is TRBV29-1, the J call TRBJ1-1; TRBD1 is a possible D gene (6 bases). Germline values: CDR1 SQVTM, CDR2 ANQGSEA. Trimming took 3 bases from V and 6 from J, leaving 14 bases between them. CDR3 length: 13 residues.

This chain connects TRBV7-2 to TRBJ2-7; the D gene is possibly TRBD2 (6 bases). V lost 4 bases and J lost 4, with 14 bases in between. This CDR3 has 14 amino acids. The germline V gene has CDR1 SGHTA and CDR2 FQGNSA. CDR3 region: CASSSSRGVYEQYF. The CDR3 DNA is TGTGCCAGCAGCTCTTCACGCGGGGTGTACGAGCAGTACTTC.

This sequence joins TRBV9 and TRBJ2-5, with a weak D call TRBD1 (6 bases). Germline CDR1 is SGDLS and CDR2 is YYNGEE. The CDR3 runs to 14 residues. V was shortened by 3 bases and J by 4 bases, with 13 bases between the two germline ends. CDR3 protein: CASSAVGGRETQYF. Written as DNA, the CDR3 is TGTGCCAGCAGCGCCGTAGGGGGACGAGAGACCCAGTACTTC. The variable domain in full, with the rest retrieved from reference TRBV9 and TRBJ2-5, is DSGVTQTPKHLITATGQRVTLRCSPRSGDLSVYWYQQSLDQGLQFLIQYYNGEERAKGNILERFSAQQFPDLHSELNLSSLELGDSALYFCASSAVGGRETQYFGPGTRLLVL.

This chain uses TRBV19 with TRBJ1-5; D gene ambiguous. Germline V CDR1 and CDR2: LNHDA, SQIVND (reference sequence). The V end lost 3 bases, the J end lost 0 bases, and 6 bases lay between the germline ends. The CDR3 has 14 residues. CDR3 nucleotides: TGTGCCAGTAGTATCGACAATAGCAATCAGCCCCAGCATTTT. It translates to CASSIDNSNQPQHF. Looking up the rest from reference TRBV19 and TRBJ1-5 gives the full variable domain: DGGITQSPKYLFRKEGQNVTLSCEQNLNHDAMYWYRQDPGQGLRLIYYSQIVNDFQKGDIAEGYSVSREKKESFPLTVTSAQKNPTAFYLCASSIDNSNQPQHFGDGTRLSIL.

The rearrangement links TRBV4-3 to TRBJ2-2; 8 nucleotides match TRBD2. Germline trimming cut 4 bases from V and 2 bases from J; bases unmatched to any gene: 6. Germline V CDR1 and CDR2: LGHNA, YSLEER. The CDR3 length is 16 residues. The DNA of the CDR3 is TGCGCCAGCAGCCCGTACAGCGGGGGCAACACCGGGGAGCTGTTTTTT. Protein product: CASSPYSGGNTGELFF.

This sequence joins TRBV7-2 and TRBJ2-5; D might be TRBD1 (5 bases). V shed 5 bases and J shed 5 bases, with 9 bases lying between them. Germline V CDR1 and CDR2: SGHTA, FQGNSA. The CDR3 loop spans 12 amino acids. CDR3 region: CASSQGPETQYF. The CDR3 DNA reads TGTGCCAGCAGCCAGGGCCCCGAGACCCAGTACTTC.

V usage is TRBV11-2 and J usage is TRBJ1-1; tentative D call: TRBD1 (5 bases). The CDR3 is 13 residues long. Germline CDR1 is SGHAT and CDR2 is FQNNGV. V lost 2 bases to trimming and J lost 1 base, with 5 bases between them. Here the CDR3 reads CASSLQGNTEAFF. In DNA, the CDR3 is TGTGCCAGCAGCTTACAGGGGAACACTGAAGCTTTCTTT.

CDR3 sequence (DNA): TGTGCCAGCAGTGCCCCAGGGGGATTTTACACTGAAGCTTTCTTT. It codes for CASSAPGGFYTEAFF. The chain recombines TRBV28 with TRBJ1-1; 7 bases are a match to TRBD1. The germline V gene encodes CDR1 MDHEN and CDR2 SYDVKM. This CDR3 is 15 amino acids long. V lost 5 bases and J lost 3; bases outside the gene matches: 9.

This clone was found once. The chain has TRBV11-2 and TRBJ2-7; 7 bases map to TRBD2. The CDR3 sequence is 14 residues long. Per germline, CDR1 SGHAT and CDR2 FQNNGV. V gave up 1 base and J gave up 6 bases; unmatched junction bases: 6. CDR3 loop: CASSLVGGDGEQYF. CDR3 sequence (DNA): TGTGCCAGCAGCTTAGTGGGGGGGGACGGCGAGCAGTACTTC. Filled out from reference TRBV11-2 and TRBJ2-7, the complete variable domain reads EAGVAQSPRYKIIEKRQSVAFWCNPISGHATLYWYQQILGQGPKLLIQFQNNGVVDDSQLPKDRFSAERLKGVDSTLKIQPAKLEDSAVYLCASSLVGGDGEQYFGPGTRLTVT.

This clone was seen more than once but under ten times. V is TRBV7-8 and J is TRBJ2-3, with 13 positions matching TRBD2. Germline CDR1 is SGHVS and CDR2 is FQNEAQ. This CDR3 is built from 16 residues. Germline trimming cut 6 bases from V and 2 bases from J; bases unmatched to any gene: 5. CDR3 in amino acids: CASRPGTSGITDTQYF. CDR3 nucleotides: TGTGCCAGCAGACCCGGGACTAGCGGGATCACAGATACGCAGTATTTT.

This chain connects TRBV5-1 to TRBJ2-3, with D tentatively TRBD1 (5 bases). The V gene's germline CDR1 is SGHRS and CDR2 YFSETQ. The CDR3 is 14 residues long. Between the trimmed V and J ends, which lost 3 bases and 6 bases, there was a span of 14 bases. CDR3 protein: CASSYLPRVDTQYF. The CDR3 DNA is TGCGCCAGCAGCTACCTCCCCAGGGTTGATACGCAGTATTTT. Complete variable domain (other parts from reference TRBV5-1 and TRBJ2-3): KAGVTQTPRYLIKTRGQQVTLSCSPISGHRSVSWYQQTPGQGLQFLFEYFSETQRNKGNFPGRFSGRQFSNSRSEMNVSTLELGDSALYLCASSYLPRVDTQYFGPGTRLTVL.

To note about this clone: At one boundary the junction diverges from the germline segment, which might be a read error. The rearrangement joins TRBV9 to TRBJ1-5; D is possibly TRBD1 (6 bases). Germline V gives CDR1 SGDLS, CDR2 YYNGEE. The CDR3 extends over 14 amino acids. CDR3 in DNA: TGTGCCAGCAGCGACGGACAGAGCAATCAGCCCCAGAATTTT. Translating it yields CASSDGQSNQPQNF.

The chain links TRBV25-1 to TRBJ2-5, with D maybe TRBD2 (8 bases). Germline V CDR1 and CDR2: MGHDK, SYGVNS. Trimming stripped 1 base from V and 3 bases from J, with 15 bases between. The CDR3 covers 16 residues. The CDR3 sequence: CASSEWDSGGKETQYF. DNA of the CDR3: TGTGCCAGCAGTGAATGGGACAGCGGGGGTAAAGAGACCCAGTACTTC.

This clone has just a few counts. The chain couples TRBV9 to TRBJ2-3; the D is unclear. The CDR3 is 15 residues long. Per germline, CDR1 SGDLS and CDR2 YYNGEE. V was clipped by 4 bases and J by 2 bases, with 14 bases between them. The CDR3 reads CASSPDLQPTDTQYF. CDR3 sequence (DNA): TGTGCCAGCAGCCCAGACCTACAGCCCACAGATACGCAGTATTTT.

CDR3 protein: CASSLPGQGAVGYTF. As DNA, the CDR3 is TGTGCCAGCAGCCTCCCGGGACAGGGGGCGGTGGGCTACACCTTC. The V and J genes are TRBV6-5 and TRBJ1-2; TRBD1 matches at 12 bases. The CDR3 consists of 15 residues. The ends lost 6 bases at V and 8 bases at J; junction bases unmatched: 10. The germline V gene encodes CDR1 MNHEY and CDR2 SVGAGI.

This clone came up once. V gene TRBV6-1 combines with J gene TRBJ1-5; D is possibly TRBD1 (6 bases). The CDR3 contains 14 residues. CDR1 and CDR2 (germline): MNHNS, SASEGT. Trimming removed 1 base at V and 7 bases at J, with 11 bases between. CDR3 protein: CASSEGTDGQPQHF. CDR3 sequence (DNA): TGTGCCAGCAGTGAAGGGACAGATGGGCAGCCCCAGCATTTT.

This clone occurred a few times. The V and J genes are TRBV2 and TRBJ1-6; TRBD1 might be the D (5 bases). Germline CDR1 is SNHLY and CDR2 is FYNNEI. The CDR3 length is 16 residues. Trimming took off 4 bases at V and 5 bases at J, with 15 bases between the two ends. CDR3 amino acids: CASSGASGLHNSPLHF. CDR3 DNA sequence: TGTGCCAGCAGTGGAGCCTCGGGACTGCATAATTCACCCCTCCACTTT. The full variable domain, completed using reference TRBV2 and TRBJ1-6, is EPEVTQTPSHQVTQMGQEVILRCVPISNHLYFYWYRQILGQKVEFLVSFYNNEISEKSEIFDDQFSVERPDGSNFTLKIRSTKLEDSAMYFCASSGASGLHNSPLHFGNGTRLTVT.

The chain joins TRBV5-1 to TRBJ2-5, with 9 bases fitting TRBD2. The germline CDR1 and CDR2 sequences are SGHRS and YFSETQ. CDR3 size: 16 residues. V trimming: 9 bases; J trimming: 5 bases; junction bases outside the gene matches: 17. The chain's CDR3 is CATRLGGGATSETQYF. In nucleotides, the CDR3 is TGCGCCACCCGACTGGGCGGGGGGGCCACGTCGGAGACCCAGTACTTC.

This chain connects TRBV6-5 to TRBJ2-5; TRBD2 matches 9 bases. This CDR3 is 15 amino acids long. Germline loops: CDR1 MNHEY, CDR2 SVGAGI. Unmatched junction bases numbered 16, after V lost 6 bases and J lost 11 bases. CDR3 sequence (DNA): TGTGCCAGCAGGTTTAGCGGGAGATCGAGGGGAGAGCAGTACTTC. Translated: CASRFSGRSRGEQYF.

This clone was seen a few times. This rearrangement joins TRBV19 to TRBJ2-1, with D perhaps matching TRBD2 (7 bases). Per the germline V gene, CDR1 is LNHDA and CDR2 is SQIVND (reference sequence). The CDR3 extends over 16 amino acids. The V and J ends lost 3 bases and 0 bases respectively, with 12 bases between them. The CDR3 bases are TGTGCCAGTAGTATGGATGCGGGGGCCTCCTACAATGAGCAGTTCTTC. Protein: CASSMDAGASYNEQFF.

The rearrangement joins TRBV29-1 to TRBJ2-1; TRBD2 aligns across 8 bases. CDR1 is SQVTM, CDR2 ANQGSEA, per germline. The V and J ends lost 4 bases and 6 bases, in that order; junction bases with no gene match: 2. The CDR3 totals 12 residues. In nucleotides, the CDR3 is TGCAGCGTTGTTAGCGGGACCAATGAGCAGTTCTTC. This gives the protein CSVVSGTNEQFF.

The chain carries TRBV7-9 and TRBJ2-3; 7 nucleotides line up with TRBD2. The CDR3 is made up of 17 amino acids. Losses at the gene ends were 1 base for V and 1 base for J; bases not matched to a gene: 8. The germline CDR1 and CDR2 sequences are SEHNR and FQNEAQ (reference sequence). CDR3 DNA sequence: TGTGCCAGCAGCTTAGGGCTCGGTCTAGCGGGCACAGATACGCAGTATTTT. Translating gives CASSLGLGLAGTDTQYF.

V and J are TRBV5-6 and TRBJ2-3; 8 bases map to TRBD2. J gave up 3 bases and V 3 bases, and 3 bases lay outside the gene matches. The CDR3 contains 14 residues. CDR1 and CDR2 (germline): SGHDT, YYEEEE. The CDR3 DNA reads as TGTGCCAGCAGCTCCGGGACTAGAACAGATACGCAGTATTTT. Its translation is CASSSGTRTDTQYF.

The sample holds a few counts of this clone. The chain has TRBV25-1 and TRBJ2-7, with 11 positions matching TRBD2. V was clipped by 6 bases and J by 4 bases; unmatched bases: 8. From germline, CDR1 is MGHDK and CDR2 SYGVNS. CDR3 length: 15 residues. CDR3 nucleotides: TGTGCCAGCAGCCGCAAAACTAGCGGGAGTTACGAGCAGTACTTC. It encodes CASSRKTSGSYEQYF.

The J gene is TRBJ2-5, the V gene TRBV7-2; no clear D gene. This CDR3 spans 13 amino acids. V lost 5 bases and J 4 bases, leaving 11 bases between the germline ends. CDR1 is SGHTA and CDR2 is FQGNSA in the germline V gene. CDR3 sequence reads: CASSTSPRETQYF. The CDR3 bases are TGTGCCAGCAGCACATCGCCCAGAGAGACCCAGTACTTC.

The chain links TRBV6-6 to TRBJ1-1; D might be TRBD1 (5 bases). This CDR3 region has 13 residues. Germline assignment: CDR1 MNHNY and CDR2 SVGAGI (reference sequence). V shed 5 bases and J shed 2 bases, with 9 bases lying between them. CDR3 in DNA: TGTGCCAGCAGTCCTCAGGGCAACACTGAAGCTTTCTTT. Translation: CASSPQGNTEAFF.